Below, 5 T cell receptor beta chains from the same sample are listed, as sequenced in a study of T cell repertoires in cytomegalovirus infection. TCRdb redid the calling of the reads with MiXCR, one entry per CDR3 protein. This sample has roughly 700,000 distinct CDR3 sequences; around 31% occur once, and the top ten carry approximately 18%. Their specific antigens are unknown. This specimen consisted of cultured PBMCs, obtained from culture after CMV antigen stimulation. Receptors were obtained from a human donor in good health (CMV status not recorded). Some clones in this sample may be carry-over from other donors' samples.

The gene calls are TRBV5-6 and TRBJ1-2; D gene unclear. CDR1 is SGHDT and CDR2 is YYEEEE in the germline V gene. V dropped 4 bases and J dropped 1 base, with 17 bases sitting between them. This CDR3 is built from 16 residues. The CDR3, as DNA: TGTGCCAGCAGCCCCAAGTTTCCCCGGGTTAACTATGGCTACACCTTC. This codes for CASSPKFPRVNYGYTF.

This sequence joins TRBV19 and TRBJ2-7; 9 nucleotides align to TRBD1. Germline lookup yields CDR1 LNHDA and CDR2 SQIVND (reference sequence). The CDR3 has 13 amino acids. Trimming at V came to 11 bases and at J to 6 bases, leaving 11 bases not matched to a gene. The CDR3 region is CAPLGDRAGEQYF. The CDR3 DNA reads TGTGCCCCCCTCGGGGACAGGGCGGGCGAGCAGTACTTC.

This clonotype was detected ten times or more. This sequence joins TRBV7-4 and TRBJ1-1; D perhaps matches TRBD1 (5 bases). V lost 4 bases and J lost 6, with 18 bases in between. CDR3 size: 15 residues. Per the germline V gene, CDR1 is SGHVT and CDR2 is SQSDAQ. The CDR3 DNA is TGTGCCAGCAGCTCCGGGGAGGGGTGGGTACCTGAAGCTTTCTTT. Amino acid sequence: CASSSGEGWVPEAFF.

This clonotype was seen ten or more times. This chain uses TRBV7-2 with TRBJ2-1, with D perhaps TRBD1 (5 bases). The CDR3 spans 14 residues. Trimming took 3 bases from V and 5 from J, leaving 11 bases between them. CDR1 and CDR2 (germline): SGHTA, FQGNSA. CDR3 sequence: CASSFRWGDNEQFF. The CDR3 coding sequence is TGTGCCAGCAGCTTCAGGTGGGGCGACAATGAGCAGTTCTTC. Looking up the rest from reference TRBV7-2 and TRBJ2-1 gives the full variable domain: GAGVSQSPSNKVTEKGKDVELRCDPISGHTALYWYRQSLGQGLEFLIYFQGNSAPDKSGLPSDRFSAERTGGSVSTLTIQRTQQEDSAVYLCASSFRWGDNEQFFGPGTRLTVL.

This clonotype was counted between two and nine times. The chain links TRBV12-3 or TRBV12-4 to TRBJ1-1; D is unresolved. The CDR3 length is 11 residues. Trimming took off 10 bases at V and 5 bases at J, with 11 bases between the two ends. The CDR3 spells CATSLKTEAFF. For the CDR3, the DNA is TGTGCCACCTCCCTCAAGACTGAAGCTTTCTTT.